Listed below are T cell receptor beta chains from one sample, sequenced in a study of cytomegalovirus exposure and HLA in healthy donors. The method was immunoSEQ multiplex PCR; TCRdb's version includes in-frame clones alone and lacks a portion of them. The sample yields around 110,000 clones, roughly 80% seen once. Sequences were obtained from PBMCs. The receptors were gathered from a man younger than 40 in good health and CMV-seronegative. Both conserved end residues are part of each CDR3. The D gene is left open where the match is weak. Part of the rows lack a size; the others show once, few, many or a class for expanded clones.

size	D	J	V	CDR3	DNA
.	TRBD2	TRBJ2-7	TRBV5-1	CASSPRTGTTPYEQYF	TGCGCCAGCAGCCCACGGACCGGGACTACTCCCTACGAGCAGTACTTC
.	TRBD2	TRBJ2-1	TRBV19	CASSIAGAGGGVNEQFF	TGTGCCAGTAGTATTGCCGGAGCGGGCGGGGGAGTGAATGAGCAGTTCTTC
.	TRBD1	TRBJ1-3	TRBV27	CASTHNSGGSGNTIYF	TGTGCCAGCACCCACAACTCAGGGGGCTCTGGAAACACCATATATTTT
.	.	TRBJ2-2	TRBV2	CASSGQGGAGELFF	TGTGCCAGCAGTGGTCAGGGTGGCGCCGGGGAGCTGTTTTTT
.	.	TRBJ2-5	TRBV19	CASSIQGTLQETQYF	TGTGCCAGTAGTATACAGGGGACCCTCCAAGAGACCCAGTACTTC
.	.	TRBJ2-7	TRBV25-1	CASSEWSGSGEGEQYF	TGTGCCAGCAGTGAATGGTCGGGGTCAGGGGAGGGCGAGCAGTACTTC
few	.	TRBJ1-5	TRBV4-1	CARPWSEGNQPQHF	TGCGCCAGACCCTGGAGTGAAGGCAATCAGCCCCAGCATTTT
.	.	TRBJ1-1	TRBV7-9	CASSKRGGEAFF	TGTGCCAGCAGTAAACGGGGGGGTGAAGCTTTCTTT
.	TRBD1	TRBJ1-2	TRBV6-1	CASREGQGATYGYTF	TGTGCCAGCAGGGAAGGACAGGGGGCGACTTATGGCTACACCTTC
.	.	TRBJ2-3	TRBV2	CASTITGLDTQYF	TGTGCCAGCACCATAACAGGGTTAGATACGCAGTATTTT
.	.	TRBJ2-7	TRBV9	CAGSARRPNSYEQYF	TGTGCCGGCTCGGCTCGGCGGCCGAACTCCTACGAGCAGTACTTC
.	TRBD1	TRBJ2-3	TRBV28	CASSPSGTGTDTQYF	TGTGCCAGCAGTCCCTCGGGGACAGGGACAGATACGCAGTATTTT
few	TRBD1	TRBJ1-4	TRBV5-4	CASSSGGTTNEKLFF	TGTGCCAGCAGCTCAGGGGGGACGACTAATGAAAAACTGTTTTTT
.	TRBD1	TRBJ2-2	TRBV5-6	CASSDGTVNTGELFF	TGTGCCAGCAGCGACGGGACAGTGAACACCGGGGAGCTGTTTTTT
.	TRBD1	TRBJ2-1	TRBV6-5	CASSTGTVSNEQFF	TGTGCCAGCAGTACAGGGACAGTTTCCAATGAGCAGTTCTTC
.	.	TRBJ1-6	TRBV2	CASSGRQVGYSPLHF	TGTGCCAGCAGTGGTCGACAGGTCGGTTATTCACCCCTCCACTTT
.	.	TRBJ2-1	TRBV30	CAWRDNPHEQFF	TGTGCCTGGAGGGACAATCCGCATGAGCAGTTCTTC
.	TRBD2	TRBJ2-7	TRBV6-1	CASSEEAGLVYEQYF	TGTGCCAGCAGCGAGGAGGCGGGACTAGTCTACGAGCAGTACTTC
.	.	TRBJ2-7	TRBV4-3	CASSQGQDSYEQYF	TGCGCCAGCAGCCAAGGACAGGATTCCTACGAGCAGTACTTC
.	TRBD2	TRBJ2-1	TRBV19	CASSASGGSYNEQFF	TGTGCCAGTAGTGCCTCGGGGGGCTCCTACAATGAGCAGTTCTTC
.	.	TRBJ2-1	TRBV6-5	CASSLRQSYNEQFF	TGTGCCAGCAGCCTACGTCAATCTTACAATGAGCAGTTCTTC
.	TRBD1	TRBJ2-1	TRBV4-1	CASSPRDSSQEAQFF	TGCGCCAGCAGCCCCCGGGACAGCAGTCAAGAGGCCCAGTTCTTC
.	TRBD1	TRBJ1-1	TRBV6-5	CASSLRTGGGTEAFF	TGTGCCAGCAGTCTTAGGACAGGGGGTGGAACTGAAGCTTTCTTT
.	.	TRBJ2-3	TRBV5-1	CASRQAEHSTDTQYF	TGCGCCAGCAGGCAGGCTGAGCACAGCACAGATACGCAGTATTTT
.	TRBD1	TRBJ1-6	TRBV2	CASRLTGGSDSPLHF	TGTGCCAGCAGGCTGACAGGGGGCTCGGATTCACCCCTCCACTTT
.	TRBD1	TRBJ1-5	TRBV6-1	CASSSGTGVNQPQHF	TGTGCCAGCAGTTCGGGGACAGGGGTCAATCAGCCCCAGCATTTT
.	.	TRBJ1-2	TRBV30	CAWSPSVGYTF	TGTGCCTGGAGTCCCAGCGTCGGCTACACCTTC
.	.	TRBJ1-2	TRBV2	CASRGQGYTF	TGTGCCAGCAGGGGCCAAGGCTACACCTTC
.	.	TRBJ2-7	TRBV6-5	CASSPGVPHEQYF	TGTGCCAGCAGTCCCGGGGTCCCCCACGAGCAGTACTTC
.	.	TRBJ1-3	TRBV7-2	CASSLRDISSGNTIYF	TGTGCCAGCAGCCTTCGGGACATCAGCTCTGGAAACACCATATATTTT
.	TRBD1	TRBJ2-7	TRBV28	CASSLQGATYEQYF	TGTGCCAGCAGCTTACAGGGGGCGACGTACGAGCAGTACTTC
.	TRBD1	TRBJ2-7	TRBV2	CASSTGGGSYEQYF	TGTGCCAGCAGTACAGGGGGCGGCTCCTACGAGCAGTACTTC
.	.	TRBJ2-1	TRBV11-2	CASSLDGISLLRNNEQFF	TGTGCCAGCAGCTTAGACGGAATTTCCTTACTCAGGAACAATGAGCAGTTCTTC
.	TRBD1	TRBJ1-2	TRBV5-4	CASSLDDRGYGYTF	TGTGCCAGCAGCTTGGATGACAGGGGCTATGGCTACACCTTC
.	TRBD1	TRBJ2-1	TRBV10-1	CASSESGTGWTEQFF	TGCGCCAGCAGTGAGTCCGGGACAGGGTGGACTGAGCAGTTCTTC